The entry that follows covers one TCR beta chain sequence. The antigen remains unidentified. Researchers ran the PCR with 60 Vbeta and 13 Jbeta primers. TCRdb keeps only in-frame clones here, not all; method: immunoSEQ multiplex PCR. Counted here are about 150,000 clones, around 75% occurring once; the ten biggest clones make up about 1.3%. This record belongs to a study of cytomegalovirus exposure and HLA in healthy donors. On the study more broadly: A prior analysis found some 110 million unique TCR beta sequences from 170 million or so T cells. Overall study results and limits: Association of a missense DCLRE1C variant with TCR beta V- and J-gene trimming was reported in a later analysis.

The TCR was taken from a man between 18 and 29 years old in good health and CMV-seronegative. The specimen sequenced was PBMCs.

The CDR3 sequence is CASIGGGQSLRLSEQYF. The CDR3, as DNA: TGTGCCAGCATCGGAGGTGGTCAGAGCCTACGTCTATCCGAGCAGTACTTC. V is TRBV7-9 and J is TRBJ2-7, with a weak D call TRBD2 (5 bases). Germline values: CDR1 SEHNR, CDR2 FQNEAQ (reference sequence). Trimming took off 7 bases at V and 6 bases at J, with 28 bases between the two ends. The CDR3 contains 17 residues.